The 28 T cell receptor beta chains below were found in one sample sequenced in a study of blood T cell repertoires in COVID-19. The repertoire was sequenced with immunoSEQ multiplex PCR; TCRdb's copy has only in-frame clones and lacks some. This table holds 250,000 or so clones, roughly 80% found once. The sample comprised peripheral blood. These TCRs come from a man in his 60s with acute or convalescent COVID-19.

The V and J genes are TRBV28 and TRBJ2-7; a weak D match, TRBD1 (6 bases). Trimming removed 1 base at V and 6 bases at J, with 16 bases between. The CDR3 runs 15 residues. Germline CDR1 MDHEN, CDR2 SYDVKM. The CDR3 nucleotides read TGTGCCAGCAGTTTATACGGCAGGGGACACGGCGAGCAGTACTTC. Its protein product is CASSLYGRGHGEQYF.

This chain joins TRBV7-6 and TRBJ1-3, with TRBD1 as a possible D gene (5 bases). This CDR3 is built from 16 residues. V was shortened by 4 bases and J by 2 bases, with 15 bases between the two germline ends. CDR1 is SGHVS, CDR2 FNYEAQ, per germline. CDR3 region: CASSYLDSAAGNTIYF. For the CDR3, the DNA is TGTGCCAGCAGCTATCTCGACAGTGCCGCTGGAAACACCATATATTTT. Based on the CDR3 plus reference TRBV7-6 and TRBJ1-3, the full variable domain is GAGVSQSPRYKVTKRGQDVALRCDPISGHVSLYWYRQALGQGPEFLTYFNYEAQQDKSGLPNDRFSAERPEGSISTLTIQRTEQRDSAMYRCASSYLDSAAGNTIYFGEGSWLTVV.

The J gene is TRBJ2-2, the V gene TRBV30; a possible D gene is TRBD2 (5 bases). This CDR3 is 15 amino acids long. Germline V gene data show CDR1 as GTSNPN and CDR2 as SVGIG (reference sequence). With 4 bases removed from V and 4 bases from J, the gap between germline ends came to 16 bases. CDR3 DNA sequence: TGTGCCTGGACCGGGATCCTCTCAGGCACCGGGGAGCTGTTTTTT. It encodes CAWTGILSGTGELFF.

This clone was counted between two and nine times. The chain carries TRBV5-5 and TRBJ2-7; D ambiguous. The CDR3 spans 13 residues. Trimming left V 4 bases short and J 0 bases short, with 8 bases between. Germline V gene sequence: CDR1 SGHKS, CDR2 YYEKEE (reference sequence). The CDR3 spells CASSPRISYEQYF. The CDR3 coding sequence is TGTGCCAGCAGCCCCCGTATCTCCTACGAGCAGTACTTC. Drawing the rest from reference TRBV5-5 and TRBJ2-7, the complete variable domain is DAGVTQSPTHLIKTRGQQVTLRCSPISGHKSVSWYQQVLGQGPQFIFQYYEKEERGRGNFPDRFSARQFPNYSSELNVNALLLGDSALYLCASSPRISYEQYFGPGTRLTVT.

The chain recombines TRBV18 with TRBJ1-5; D possibly corresponds to TRBD1 (6 bases). The CDR3 extends over 15 amino acids. Germline V gene sequence: CDR1 KGHSH, CDR2 LQKENI. V dropped 9 bases and J dropped 0 bases, with 15 bases sitting between them. The DNA of the CDR3 is TGTGCCAGTTCCGCCGGGACAAATAGCAATCAGCCCCAGCATTTT. Its translation: CASSAGTNSNQPQHF.

This chain links TRBV2 with TRBJ2-7, with D perhaps matching TRBD2 (6 bases). The germline V gene encodes CDR1 SNHLY and CDR2 FYNNEI. The CDR3 has 16 residues. V was pared by 8 bases and J by 1 base, with 21 bases between. CDR3 amino acids: CASPGGGAAPSYEQYF. Written as DNA, the CDR3 is TGTGCCAGCCCGGGTGGCGGGGCCGCTCCATCCTACGAGCAGTACTTC.

The J gene is TRBJ1-1, the V gene TRBV19; TRBD1 aligns across 7 bases. CDR1 LNHDA and CDR2 SQIVND come from the germline V gene (reference sequence). V shed 6 bases, J shed 8 bases, and the junction held 36 bases outside the gene matches. CDR3 length: 22 amino acids. The CDR3 protein is CASRTTRGPRYRPRIGGGEAFF. The CDR3 coding sequence is TGTGCCAGTAGGACGACAAGGGGGCCCCGTTACCGGCCTAGGATTGGCGGTGGCGAAGCTTTCTTT. Variable domain in full (rest from reference TRBV19 and TRBJ1-1): DGGITQSPKYLFRKEGQNVTLSCEQNLNHDAMYWYRQDPGQGLRLIYYSQIVNDFQKGDIAEGYSVSREKKESFPLTVTSAQKNPTAFYLCASRTTRGPRYRPRIGGGEAFFGQGTRLTVV.

This chain connects TRBV2 to TRBJ1-2, with 7 bases lining up with TRBD1. The CDR3 contains 14 residues. J gave up 5 bases and V 5 bases, and 8 bases lay outside the gene matches. Germline loops: CDR1 SNHLY, CDR2 FYNNEI. CDR3 coding DNA: TGTGCCAGCAGTCCCGGGACAGCCTTATATGGCTACACCTTC. Encoded protein: CASSPGTALYGYTF.

This rearrangement joins TRBV2 to TRBJ1-1; D uncertain. The germline CDR1 and CDR2 sequences are SNHLY and FYNNEI. The CDR3 length is 13 residues. Trimming took 8 bases from V and 3 from J, leaving 13 bases between them. CDR3 amino acids: CASGDLTYTEAFF. The CDR3 DNA is TGTGCCAGCGGAGACCTAACTTACACTGAAGCTTTCTTT.

The chain couples TRBV28 to TRBJ2-5; D might be TRBD2 (6 bases). The V gene lost 3 bases and the J gene lost 1 base, with 12 bases spanning the gap. Germline values: CDR1 MDHEN, CDR2 SYDVKM. CDR3 length: 15 amino acids. DNA of the CDR3: TGTGCCAGCAGTTTGGGAGGCCGGTTCCAAGAGACCCAGTACTTC. Translation: CASSLGGRFQETQYF.

CDR3: CASSAGDKETQYF. CDR3 nucleotide sequence: TGTGCCAGTAGTGCCGGGGACAAAGAGACCCAGTACTTC. The chain employs TRBV19 and TRBJ2-5; D possibly corresponds to TRBD1 (6 bases). CDR1 LNHDA and CDR2 SQIVND come from the germline V gene (reference sequence). The V and J ends lost 5 bases and 3 bases respectively, with 10 bases between them. CDR3 size: 13 residues.

The chain recombines TRBV19 with TRBJ2-3, with TRBD1 matching 8 bases. This CDR3 region has 14 residues. CDR1 is LNHDA and CDR2 is SQIVND in the germline V gene (reference sequence). V lost 5 bases to trimming and J lost 3 bases; unmatched junction nucleotides: 4. The CDR3 nucleotides read TGTGCCAGTAGTGGACAGGGTAGGACAGATACGCAGTATTTT. Amino acid sequence: CASSGQGRTDTQYF.

The chain couples TRBV19 to TRBJ1-5; TRBD1 agrees at 7 bases. V lost 1 base and J lost 0; bases outside the gene matches: 6. Germline CDR1 LNHDA, CDR2 SQIVND (reference sequence). CDR3 length: 17 residues. CDR3 in DNA: TGTGCCAGTAGTATAGCCCGGACAGGATATAGCAATCAGCCCCAGCATTTT. Protein product: CASSIARTGYSNQPQHF.

The genes are TRBV4-1 and TRBJ2-7, with 14 nucleotides matching TRBD2. The V and J ends lost 3 bases and 2 bases, in that order; junction bases with no gene match: 6. CDR3 size: 17 residues. Per the germline V gene, CDR1 is MGHRA and CDR2 is YSYEKL. The chain's CDR3 is CASSQSPGLAGAYEQYF. The CDR3, as DNA: TGCGCCAGCAGCCAGTCACCGGGACTAGCGGGAGCCTACGAGCAGTACTTC.

This chain links TRBV6-4 with TRBJ1-2, with D uncertain. The CDR3 extends over 13 amino acids. Deletions cut 0 bases from V and 4 bases from J, with 6 bases between. Germline CDR1 MRHNA, CDR2 SNTAGT. The CDR3 DNA is TGTGCCAGCAGTGACTCGGGCAGCTATGGCTACACCTTC. Its protein product is CASSDSGSYGYTF.

This clone was seen at least ten times. The chain carries TRBV28 and TRBJ1-2; D is unresolved. Looked up from germline, CDR1 is MDHEN and CDR2 is SYDVKM. The length of the CDR3 is 11 residues. V gave up 4 bases and J gave up 4 bases, with 4 bases separating them. The CDR3 region has the DNA TGTGCCAGCAGTTGGGCCTATGGCTACACCTTC. Its translation: CASSWAYGYTF.

The chain is built from TRBV19 and TRBJ2-2; TRBD2 matches at 7 bases. CDR1 and CDR2 from the germline V gene are LNHDA and SQIVND (reference sequence). The CDR3 length is 17 residues. Trimming at V came to 4 bases and at J to 1 base, leaving 9 bases not matched to a gene. CDR3 residues: CASSRVGGRGNTGELFF. The CDR3 region has the DNA TGTGCCAGTAGTAGGGTCGGTGGGAGGGGGAACACCGGGGAGCTGTTTTTT.

The chain joins TRBV9 to TRBJ2-2, with 10 bases aligning to TRBD2. The ends lost 1 base at V and 9 bases at J; junction bases unmatched: 6. Germline V gene data show CDR1 as SGDLS and CDR2 as YYNGEE. The length of the CDR3 is 15 residues. CDR3 residues: CASSVLAGDARELFF. In DNA, the CDR3 is TGTGCCAGCAGCGTACTAGCGGGAGATGCTAGGGAGCTGTTTTTT.

The chain couples TRBV27 to TRBJ1-4; D is uncertain. From germline, CDR1 is MNHEY and CDR2 SMNVEV (reference sequence). The CDR3 is made up of 15 amino acids. The V gene lost 10 bases and the J gene lost 8 bases, with 23 bases spanning the gap. CDR3 coding DNA: TGTGCCAACTCCTATTTGACGGAGGTGGCGGAAAAACTGTTTTTT. Protein: CANSYLTEVAEKLFF.

The chain recombines TRBV5-1 with TRBJ2-2; 11 positions agree with TRBD2. CDR3 length equals 18 residues. Germline CDR1 SGHRS, CDR2 YFSETQ. V lost 7 bases, J lost 6 bases, and 17 bases stayed unmatched. The CDR3 DNA reads TGCGCCAGCCTAGAGGAGTGGTTAGCGGGAGGGTGGCCCGGGGAGCTGTTTTTT. Translation: CASLEEWLAGGWPGELFF.

The chain recombines TRBV6-5 with TRBJ1-2, with 7 bases lining up with TRBD1. CDR1 is MNHEY, CDR2 SVGAGI, per germline. Trimming cost V 6 bases and J 7 bases; bases outside gene matches: 14. The CDR3 has 15 residues. The CDR3 is CASRPSTGNSLGYTF. For the CDR3, the DNA is TGTGCCAGCAGACCATCGACAGGGAACTCCCTTGGCTACACCTTC.

The rearrangement joins TRBV5-4 to TRBJ1-2, with 11 bases fitting TRBD1. V was clipped by 1 base and J by 8 bases; unmatched bases: 7. The germline V gene has CDR1 SGHNT and CDR2 YYREEE (reference sequence). The CDR3 runs 15 residues. The CDR3 sequence is CASSLLDRGRMGYTF. DNA of the CDR3: TGTGCCAGCAGCTTGTTGGACAGGGGGCGTATGGGCTACACCTTC.

The chain combines TRBV4-1 with TRBJ1-2; D not resolved. The germline CDR1 and CDR2 sequences are MGHRA and YSYEKL. Trimming removed 2 bases at V and 5 bases at J, with 18 bases between. The CDR3 has 16 amino acids. The CDR3 sequence: CASSQPLGGHRYGYTF. The CDR3 DNA is TGCGCCAGCAGCCAACCCTTGGGAGGGCATAGATATGGCTACACCTTC.

The chain employs TRBV6-5 and TRBJ1-2, with 8 bases lining up with TRBD1. Trimming cost V 6 bases and J 4 bases; bases outside gene matches: 7. The CDR3 extends over 14 amino acids. The germline CDR1 and CDR2 sequences are MNHEY and SVGAGI. The CDR3 nucleotides are TGTGCCAGCAGCAAGGACAGGGAGGGCTATGGCTACACCTTC. This codes for CASSKDREGYGYTF.

V is TRBV12-5 and J is TRBJ1-1, with D unclear. The CDR3 loop spans 14 amino acids. The germline CDR1 and CDR2 sequences are LGHNT and FRNRAP. V shed 1 base and J shed 1 base, with 7 bases lying between them. The CDR3 DNA reads as TGTGCTAGTGGTTTGGGCCAGAAGAACACTGAAGCTTTCTTT. Its protein product is CASGLGQKNTEAFF.

The table lists this clone with a few counts. The chain recombines TRBV9 with TRBJ1-3, with unresolved D. Trimming stripped 0 bases from V and 0 bases from J, with 7 bases between. The CDR3 is 15 residues long. Germline CDR1 reads SGDLS; CDR2 reads YYNGEE. In DNA, the CDR3 is TGTGCCAGCAGCGTAGACGGGGTCTCTGGAAACACCATATATTTT. This gives the protein CASSVDGVSGNTIYF. The full variable domain, its missing parts supplied by reference TRBV9 and TRBJ1-3, is DSGVTQTPKHLITATGQRVTLRCSPRSGDLSVYWYQQSLDQGLQFLIQYYNGEERAKGNILERFSAQQFPDLHSELNLSSLELGDSALYFCASSVDGVSGNTIYFGEGSWLTVV.

The gene calls are TRBV9 and TRBJ2-3; no clear D gene. V lost 4 bases, J lost 6 bases, and 15 bases lay in between. The CDR3 covers 14 residues. CDR1 is SGDLS, CDR2 YYNGEE, per germline. For the CDR3, the DNA is TGTGCCAGCAGCCCGACTTCCGTGCGGGATACGCAGTATTTT. Its translation is CASSPTSVRDTQYF.

The chain uses TRBV9 and TRBJ2-1; TRBD2 aligns across 7 bases. CDR1 and CDR2 from the germline V gene are SGDLS and YYNGEE. This CDR3 region has 16 residues. Trimming removed 1 base from V and 5 bases from J; junction bases left unmatched: 9. This chain's CDR3 is CASSVPIAGGNNEQFF. In DNA, the CDR3 is TGTGCCAGCAGCGTACCCATAGCGGGCGGGAACAATGAGCAGTTCTTC.